This TCR beta chain was captured in a study of blood T cell repertoires in COVID-19. Study-wide context: Some COVID-19 samples were acute and others convalescent; all came from the United States, Italy and Spain. PBMCs, B-cell-depleted T cells, or T cells provided the cDNA or gDNA that made up the material.

Under the authors' procedure: Amplification with reference gene primers provided the estimates of nucleated cell counts. Assay used: immunoSEQ multiplex PCR; TCRdb lists only in-frame clones, some missing. V, J and clone size are those of that table, while D and trimming were read from the DNA. The sample has about 280,000 clones; over 85% are singletons. Cohort 3 recovery required two negative PCRs, clearance, or symptom resolution. Germline V gene data show CDR1 as SGHRS and CDR2 as YFSETQ. The CDR3 has 17 amino acids. V was trimmed by 2 bases and J by 1 base, leaving 15 bases between them. The source material was PBMCs or T cells enriched from blood (not recorded which). This sequence originates from a woman aged 60-75 years who had recovered from COVID-19. This rearrangement joins TRBV5-1 to TRBJ2-2, with a tentative D call TRBD2 (7 bases). The CDR3: CASSLKRGGLNTGELFF. The CDR3 bases are TGCGCCAGCAGCTTAAAACGCGGGGGCCTGAACACCGGGGAGCTGTTTTTT.